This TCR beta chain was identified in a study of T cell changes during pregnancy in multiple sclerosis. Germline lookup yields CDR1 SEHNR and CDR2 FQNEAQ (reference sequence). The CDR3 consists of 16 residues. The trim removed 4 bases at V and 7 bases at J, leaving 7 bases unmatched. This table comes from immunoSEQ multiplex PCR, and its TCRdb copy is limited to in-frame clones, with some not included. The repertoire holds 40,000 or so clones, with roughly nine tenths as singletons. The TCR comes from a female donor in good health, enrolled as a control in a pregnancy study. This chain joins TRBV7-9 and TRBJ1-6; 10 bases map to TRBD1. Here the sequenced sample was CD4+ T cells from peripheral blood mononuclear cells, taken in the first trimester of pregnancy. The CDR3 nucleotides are TGTGCCAGCAGCTCACAACCGGGACAGGGGAATTCACCCCTCCACTTT. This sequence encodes CASSSQPGQGNSPLHF.